These 15 T cell receptor beta chains share one sample of origin, sequenced in a study of vaccination and CD4 T cells after COVID-19 (dated by TCRdb to between 2021 and 2024). These receptors' antigens are unknown. Receptor libraries were prepared by PCR. TCRdb lists the instrument as Illumina iSeq 100. DNA from cultured CD4+ T cells underwent TCR sequencing with the Oncomine TCR Beta short-read assay at the Johns Hopkins FTIC core. TCRdb trimmed the raw reads at Q25, called clones with MiXCR and kept productive beta chains. When rows share a CDR3 protein, they turn into one entry using the most common DNA and genes. The sample has about 9,000 distinct CDR3 sequences on record, roughly 18% of them singletons. Of the sample, 21% is held by the ten largest clones. The treatment or condition label on this specimen signifies: roughly ten-day PBMC culture with coronavirus spike peptide pools or control peptides (ViraFEST assay).

The sequencing here drew on CD4+ T cells from blood, cultured in vitro, taken after SARS-CoV-2 vaccination. All receptors derive from a human donor who had recovered from COVID-19.

The chain recombines TRBV29-1 with TRBJ2-1; 13 positions match TRBD2. The V gene end was trimmed by 6 bases and the J gene end by 10 bases; junction bases not matched to a gene: 12. This CDR3 has 15 residues. Per germline, CDR1 SQVTM and CDR2 ANQGSEA. The CDR3 DNA reads as TGCAGCGTGGAGACGGGACTAGCGGGATGGGGGGAGCAGTTCTTC. Translating gives CSVETGLAGWGEQFF.

This clonotype appeared a few times. The junction departs from germline at one end; a sequencing error may be responsible. The rearrangement links TRBV6-1 to TRBJ1-1; weak D call: TRBD1 (6 bases). This CDR3 region has 13 residues. Germline V CDR1 and CDR2: MNHNS, SASEGT. The CDR3 region is CASKTDGTLRAFF. As DNA, the CDR3 is TGTGCCAGCAAGACCGACGGGACACTACGAGCTTTTTTT.

Relative to its sample, this clonotype is medium-sized. The chain recombines TRBV6-5 with TRBJ1-1; D not certain. This CDR3 region has 11 residues. Trimming left V 2 bases short and J 9 bases short, with 7 bases between. Per germline, CDR1 MNHEY and CDR2 SVGAGI. The CDR3 DNA reads as TGTGCCAGCAGTTACGGTGGTAAAGCTTTCTTT. Translation gives CASSYGGKAFF.

The chain's CDR3 is CASSLVAGPGNTIYF. As DNA, the CDR3 is TGTGCCAGCAGCTTAGTGGCAGGACCTGGAAACACCATATATTTT. V and J are TRBV7-2 and TRBJ1-3; unclear D gene. The germline V gene encodes CDR1 SGHTA and CDR2 FQGNSA. This CDR3 has 15 residues. Trimming pared 1 base from V and 2 bases from J, leaving 9 bases between.

This chain joins TRBV6-1 and TRBJ1-1; D remains ambiguous. Germline V gene sequence: CDR1 MNHNS, CDR2 SASEGT. Trimming pared 6 bases from V and 3 bases from J, leaving 17 bases between. This CDR3 has 15 residues. CDR3 sequence reads: CASSLEDGVDTEAFF. The CDR3, as DNA: TGTGCCAGCAGCCTGGAGGACGGGGTCGACACTGAAGCTTTCTTT.

This clonotype appeared a few times. The V and J genes are TRBV19 and TRBJ2-5; tentatively, D is TRBD1 or TRBD2 (7 bases each). Germline V CDR1 and CDR2: LNHDA, SQIVND (reference sequence). There are 13 residues in the CDR3. V was trimmed by 11 bases and J by 5 bases, leaving 18 bases between them. The CDR3 spells CAFPVRGGETQYF. CDR3 in DNA: TGTGCCTTCCCTGTCAGGGGGGGGGAGACCCAGTACTTC.

This clonotype was counted only a few times. The chain uses TRBV24-1 and TRBJ1-2, with D maybe TRBD1 (5 bases). The CDR3 sequence is 14 residues long. The V end was cut by 9 bases, the J end by 9 bases, with 22 bases between. Germline assignment: CDR1 KGHDR and CDR2 SFDVKD. This CDR3 reads CATRGEGHRHSYTF. CDR3 nucleotide sequence: TGTGCCACCCGGGGGGAGGGGCACCGCCATAGCTACACCTTC.

The V gene is TRBV4-3, the J gene TRBJ1-2; D gene uncertain. Germline V gene lookup returns CDR1 LGHNA and CDR2 YSLEER. Between the trimmed V and J ends, which lost 6 bases and 4 bases, there was a span of 6 bases. The CDR3 runs to 11 residues. The DNA for the CDR3 is TGCGCCAGCAGTTCTGGCTATGGCTACACCTTC. Translating it yields CASSSGYGYTF.

This clonotype was detected ten times or more. V and J are TRBV7-3 and TRBJ2-3; D perhaps matches TRBD2 (6 bases). Looked up from germline, CDR1 is SGHTA and CDR2 is FQGTGA. V lost 5 bases, J lost 3 bases, and 15 bases lay in between. The CDR3 runs 15 residues. CDR3 nucleotides: TGTGCCAGCAGCCTGGGGCGGGGCAAGACAGATACGCAGTATTTT. Its translation is CASSLGRGKTDTQYF.

This chain links TRBV2 with TRBJ2-6; 9 positions match TRBD1. CDR3 length: 16 residues. V lost 6 bases and J lost 0; bases outside the gene matches: 3. Germline-derived CDR1 and CDR2 are SNHLY and FYNNEI. The CDR3 DNA sequence: TGTGCCAGCAGCACAGGGGGCCCCTCTGGGGCCAACGTCCTGACTTTC. Translation gives CASSTGGPSGANVLTF. The entire variable domain, with the rest obtained from reference TRBV2 and TRBJ2-6, is as follows: EPEVTQTPSHQVTQMGQEVILRCVPISNHLYFYWYRQILGQKVEFLVSFYNNEISEKSEIFDDQFSVERPDGSNFTLKIRSTKLEDSAMYFCASSTGGPSGANVLTFGAGSRLTVL.

V usage is TRBV6-5 and J usage is TRBJ1-3; D not certain. V shed 4 bases and J shed 4 bases, with 17 bases lying between them. The CDR3 is 16 residues long. In germline, CDR1 is MNHEY, CDR2 SVGAGI. This CDR3 is CASSSAAVGSGNTIYF. The CDR3 nucleotides read TGTGCCAGCAGTTCCGCTGCGGTCGGGTCGGGAAACACCATATATTTT.

The chain employs TRBV18 and TRBJ2-3; D is uncertain. Germline CDR1 is KGHSH and CDR2 is LQKENI. This CDR3 is 13 amino acids long. Trimming took off 5 bases at V and 0 bases at J, with 6 bases between the two ends. CDR3 DNA: TGTGCCAGCTCAAAGACTAGCACAGATACGCAGTATTTT. It encodes CASSKTSTDTQYF.

Details on this clonotype: Because the CDR3's place on the DNA is in doubt, the DNA is left out and the CDR3 is given as listed by TCRdb. The chain recombines TRBV7-5 with TRBJ2-3; the D segment call TRBD2 is taken from the table without a DNA check. TRBV7-5 is a known pseudogene. Ends included, the CDR3 has 19 residues. CDR3 protein: CISVPEAIYQGRCTDTQYF.

This clonotype was observed a handful of times. The J gene is TRBJ2-1, the V gene TRBV6-1, with 8 nucleotides matching TRBD1. The CDR3 loop spans 14 amino acids. The germline V gene has CDR1 MNHNS and CDR2 SASEGT. V was pared by 6 bases and J by 7 bases, with 8 bases of the junction left unmatched. The CDR3 sequence: CASSTRTGRNEQFF. CDR3 nucleotides: TGTGCCAGCAGCACTCGGACAGGGAGGAATGAGCAGTTCTTC.

DNA for the CDR3: TGTGCCAGCTCCATTCCGGGGGAGCTGTTTTTT. This gives the protein CASSIPGELFF. The rearrangement uses TRBV7-8 and TRBJ2-2; D remains unclear. Germline-derived CDR1 and CDR2 are SGHVS and FQNEAQ. V was cut by 8 bases and J by 8 bases, with 9 bases left in between. This CDR3 contains 11 residues.